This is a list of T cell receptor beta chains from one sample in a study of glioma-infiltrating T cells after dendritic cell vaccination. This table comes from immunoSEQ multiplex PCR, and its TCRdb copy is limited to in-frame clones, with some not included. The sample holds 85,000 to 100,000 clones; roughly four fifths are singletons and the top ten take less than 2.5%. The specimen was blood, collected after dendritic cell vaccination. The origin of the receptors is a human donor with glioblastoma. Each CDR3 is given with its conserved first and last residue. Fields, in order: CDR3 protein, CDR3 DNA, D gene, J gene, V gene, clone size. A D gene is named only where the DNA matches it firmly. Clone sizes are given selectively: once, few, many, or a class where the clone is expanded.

CDR3 protein: CASSETGTTGELFF
CDR3 DNA: TGCGCCAGCAGTGAGACAGGGACGACCGGGGAGCTGTTTTTT
D gene: NA
J gene: TRBJ2-2
V gene: TRBV10-1
clone size: NA

CDR3 protein: CASSEDSSGNTIYF
CDR3 DNA: TGCGCCAGCAGCGAGGACAGCTCTGGAAACACCATATATTTT
D gene: NA
J gene: TRBJ1-3
V gene: TRBV5-1
clone size: many

CDR3 protein: CASSIIDRRNEKLFF
CDR3 DNA: TGTGCCAGTAGTATAATAGACAGGCGAAATGAAAAACTGTTTTTT
D gene: NA
J gene: TRBJ1-4
V gene: TRBV19
clone size: few

CDR3 protein: CASSTQGDQPQHF
CDR3 DNA: TGCGCCAGCAGCACACAGGGCGATCAGCCCCAGCATTTT
D gene: NA
J gene: TRBJ1-5
V gene: TRBV5-1
clone size: NA

CDR3 protein: CASSRTSGDTQYF
CDR3 DNA: TGTGCCAGCTCGCGGACTAGCGGGGATACGCAGTATTTT
D gene: TRBD2
J gene: TRBJ2-3
V gene: TRBV18
clone size: NA

CDR3 protein: CASSPQLGSLSGELFF
CDR3 DNA: TGCGCCAGCAGCCCGCAACTAGGAAGTCTTTCCGGGGAGCTGTTTTTT
D gene: NA
J gene: TRBJ2-2
V gene: TRBV5-1
clone size: NA

CDR3 protein: CSVVQSVGEQFF
CDR3 DNA: TGCAGCGTTGTCCAGTCAGTTGGTGAGCAGTTCTTC
D gene: NA
J gene: TRBJ2-1
V gene: TRBV29-1
clone size: NA

CDR3 protein: CASSPRDGTAKQYF
CDR3 DNA: TGTGCCAGCAGTCCCAGGGACGGGACAGCTAAGCAGTACTTC
D gene: TRBD1
J gene: TRBJ2-7
V gene: TRBV6-5
clone size: NA

CDR3 protein: CAIQTGSFTGELFF
CDR3 DNA: TGTGCCATCCAGACAGGGAGTTTCACCGGGGAGCTGTTTTTT
D gene: TRBD1
J gene: TRBJ2-2
V gene: TRBV6-6
clone size: NA

CDR3 protein: CASSLGSTSGGGDTQYF
CDR3 DNA: TGTGCCAGCAGCTTAGGGTCGACTAGCGGCGGAGGAGATACGCAGTATTTT
D gene: TRBD2
J gene: TRBJ2-3
V gene: TRBV11-3
clone size: few

CDR3 protein: CASSGGGTLYGYTF
CDR3 DNA: TGTGCCAGCAGTGGGGGCGGGACCCTCTATGGCTACACCTTC
D gene: NA
J gene: TRBJ1-2
V gene: TRBV25-1
clone size: NA

CDR3 protein: CASREGGGGEQFF
CDR3 DNA: TGCGCCAGCAGAGAAGGAGGGGGGGGTGAGCAGTTCTTC
D gene: NA
J gene: TRBJ2-1
V gene: TRBV10-1
clone size: NA

CDR3 protein: CASSLTSGSTEQFF
CDR3 DNA: TGCGCCAGCAGCTTGACTAGCGGGAGCACTGAGCAGTTCTTC
D gene: TRBD2
J gene: TRBJ2-1
V gene: TRBV5-1
clone size: NA

CDR3 protein: CASSLQSYGYTF
CDR3 DNA: TGTGCCAGCAGCTTACAGTCCTATGGCTACACCTTC
D gene: NA
J gene: TRBJ1-2
V gene: TRBV7-9
clone size: few

CDR3 protein: CASSVGTVSGEKLFF
CDR3 DNA: TGCGCCAGCAGCGTCGGGACAGTTTCTGGTGAAAAACTGTTTTTT
D gene: TRBD1
J gene: TRBJ1-4
V gene: TRBV5-1
clone size: NA

CDR3 protein: CASGAGRLQETQYF
CDR3 DNA: TGTGCTAGTGGTGCCGGGAGGCTCCAAGAGACCCAGTACTTC
D gene: TRBD2
J gene: TRBJ2-5
V gene: TRBV12-5
clone size: few

CDR3 protein: CASSPVERQLNTEAFF
CDR3 DNA: TGTGCCAGCAGCCCGGTCGAGAGGCAGCTGAACACTGAAGCTTTCTTT
D gene: NA
J gene: TRBJ1-1
V gene: TRBV5-4
clone size: NA

CDR3 protein: CASRYAGSSGNTIYF
CDR3 DNA: TGTGCCAGTAGATACGCGGGGTCCTCTGGAAACACCATATATTTT
D gene: NA
J gene: TRBJ1-3
V gene: TRBV19
clone size: NA

CDR3 protein: CASSLIQGSGNTIYF
CDR3 DNA: TGTGCCAGCAGCTTGATACAGGGTTCAGGAAACACCATATATTTT
D gene: NA
J gene: TRBJ1-3
V gene: TRBV7-6
clone size: NA

CDR3 protein: CASSLSTGGGLSGTEQFF
CDR3 DNA: TGCGCCAGCAGCCTTTCGACAGGGGGGGGACTGAGTGGAACTGAGCAGTTCTTC
D gene: TRBD1
J gene: TRBJ2-1
V gene: TRBV5-1
clone size: NA

CDR3 protein: CATRGQGAGFLFF
CDR3 DNA: TGTGCCACCCGGGGACAGGGGGCCGGATTCCTGTTTTTT
D gene: TRBD1
J gene: TRBJ1-4
V gene: TRBV6-5
clone size: once

CDR3 protein: CASSRTGNNEKLFF
CDR3 DNA: TGTGCCAGCAGCCGAACAGGGAATAATGAAAAACTGTTTTTT
D gene: NA
J gene: TRBJ1-4
V gene: TRBV6-6
clone size: NA

CDR3 protein: CASRPGGQGGEQYF
CDR3 DNA: TGTGCCAGCAGGCCCGGGGGGCAGGGCGGCGAGCAGTACTTC
D gene: NA
J gene: TRBJ2-7
V gene: TRBV6-6
clone size: NA

CDR3 protein: CASRREENTEAFF
CDR3 DNA: TGTGCCAGCCGTAGGGAGGAGAACACTGAAGCTTTCTTT
D gene: NA
J gene: TRBJ1-1
V gene: TRBV18
clone size: NA

CDR3 protein: CASSPLSPEKLFF
CDR3 DNA: TGTGCCAGCAGCCCCCTTAGCCCTGAAAAACTGTTTTTT
D gene: NA
J gene: TRBJ1-4
V gene: TRBV7-2
clone size: NA

CDR3 protein: CASSLEREAETQYF
CDR3 DNA: TGTGCCAGCAGCTTGGAGCGGGAGGCGGAGACCCAGTACTTC
D gene: TRBD2
J gene: TRBJ2-5
V gene: TRBV5-4
clone size: NA

CDR3 protein: CASSFRGWAGRTGELFF
CDR3 DNA: TGTGCCAGCAGCTTTAGGGGTTGGGCAGGGCGGACCGGGGAGCTGTTTTTT
D gene: NA
J gene: TRBJ2-2
V gene: TRBV5-4
clone size: NA

CDR3 protein: CASRRQSNEKLFF
CDR3 DNA: TGTGCCAGCAGAAGACAGTCAAATGAAAAACTGTTTTTT
D gene: NA
J gene: TRBJ1-4
V gene: TRBV19
clone size: NA

CDR3 protein: CASSYSWAENEQFF
CDR3 DNA: TGTGCCAGCAGTTACTCGTGGGCAGAAAATGAGCAGTTCTTC
D gene: NA
J gene: TRBJ2-1
V gene: TRBV6-5
clone size: NA

CDR3 protein: CASSPNSGEKQPQHF
CDR3 DNA: TGTGCCAGCAGCCCAAACAGCGGGGAAAAACAGCCCCAGCATTTT
D gene: NA
J gene: TRBJ1-5
V gene: TRBV7-6
clone size: NA

CDR3 protein: CASSAGTGESQPQHF
CDR3 DNA: TGTGCCAGCAGTGCTGGGACAGGGGAATCCCAGCCCCAGCATTTT
D gene: TRBD1
J gene: TRBJ1-5
V gene: TRBV6-5
clone size: NA

CDR3 protein: CSASLLYEQYF
CDR3 DNA: TGCAGTGCTAGTCTGCTATACGAGCAGTACTTC
D gene: NA
J gene: TRBJ2-7
V gene: TRBV20-1
clone size: NA

CDR3 protein: CASSEGTALNNEQFF
CDR3 DNA: TGTGCCAGCAGCGAGGGGACTGCCTTAAACAATGAGCAGTTCTTC
D gene: NA
J gene: TRBJ2-1
V gene: TRBV6-1
clone size: NA

CDR3 protein: CASSPPGQGNSPLHF
CDR3 DNA: TGTGCCAGCTCACCACCAGGACAGGGGAATTCACCCCTCCACTTT
D gene: TRBD1
J gene: TRBJ1-6
V gene: TRBV18
clone size: NA

CDR3 protein: CASSPRRTSGGAPYNEQFF
CDR3 DNA: TGTGCCAGCAGCCCGAGGAGGACTAGCGGGGGGGCGCCCTACAATGAGCAGTTCTTC
D gene: TRBD2
J gene: TRBJ2-1
V gene: TRBV7-2
clone size: NA

CDR3 protein: CASSYDSSYEQYF
CDR3 DNA: TGTGCCAGCAGCTATGATAGCTCCTACGAGCAGTACTTC
D gene: NA
J gene: TRBJ2-7
V gene: TRBV7-3
clone size: NA

CDR3 protein: CASSLEQGLEAFF
CDR3 DNA: TGTGCCAGCAGTTTAGAACAGGGGCTTGAAGCTTTCTTT
D gene: TRBD1
J gene: TRBJ1-1
V gene: TRBV6-5
clone size: NA

CDR3 protein: CASSVRGRAGGELFF
CDR3 DNA: TGTGCCAGCAGTGTGAGGGGCCGAGCGGGCGGGGAGCTGTTTTTT
D gene: NA
J gene: TRBJ2-2
V gene: TRBV2
clone size: NA

CDR3 protein: CASSDGQGDEQYF
CDR3 DNA: TGTGCCAGCAGTGACGGACAGGGTGACGAGCAGTACTTC
D gene: TRBD1
J gene: TRBJ2-7
V gene: TRBV2
clone size: NA

CDR3 protein: CASSSMGQGGETQYF
CDR3 DNA: TGTGCCAGCAGTTCCATGGGACAGGGAGGGGAGACCCAGTACTTC
D gene: TRBD1
J gene: TRBJ2-5
V gene: TRBV28
clone size: few

CDR3 protein: CASSLGTGVGEQFF
CDR3 DNA: TGTGCCAGCAGCTTGGGGACAGGGGTCGGTGAGCAGTTCTTC
D gene: TRBD1
J gene: TRBJ2-1
V gene: TRBV5-6
clone size: NA

CDR3 protein: CASSLAGGAGYTEAFF
CDR3 DNA: TGTGCCAGCAGCTTGGCCGGAGGGGCAGGGTACACTGAAGCTTTCTTT
D gene: NA
J gene: TRBJ1-1
V gene: TRBV5-4
clone size: many

CDR3 protein: CASSINGGRGEKLFF
CDR3 DNA: TGTGCCAGTAGTATAAACGGGGGGCGCGGTGAAAAACTGTTTTTT
D gene: NA
J gene: TRBJ1-4
V gene: TRBV19
clone size: NA

CDR3 protein: CASSSALSGRAELTDTQYF
CDR3 DNA: TGTGCCAGCAGCTCCGCCCTTTCCGGGAGGGCCGAGCTCACAGATACGCAGTATTTT
D gene: TRBD2
J gene: TRBJ2-3
V gene: TRBV13
clone size: NA

CDR3 protein: CASSISPSRGAGGSNNEQFF
CDR3 DNA: TGTGCCAGTAGTATCTCCCCCTCAAGGGGAGCGGGAGGTTCTAACAATGAGCAGTTCTTC
D gene: TRBD2
J gene: TRBJ2-1
V gene: TRBV19
clone size: NA

CDR3 protein: CASSYSKLRLSAEAFF
CDR3 DNA: TGTGCCAGCAGTTACTCAAAGCTTCGATTGTCGGCTGAAGCTTTCTTT
D gene: NA
J gene: TRBJ1-1
V gene: TRBV6-5
clone size: few

CDR3 protein: CASSTGLIGGYTF
CDR3 DNA: TGTGCCAGTAGTACGGGGTTGATCGGTGGCTACACCTTC
D gene: NA
J gene: TRBJ1-2
V gene: TRBV19
clone size: NA

CDR3 protein: CASSSDRSRGYGYTF
CDR3 DNA: TGCGCCAGCAGTTCAGACAGGTCCCGGGGCTATGGCTACACCTTC
D gene: NA
J gene: TRBJ1-2
V gene: TRBV5-1
clone size: NA

CDR3 protein: CASSPIGRGGSTGELFF
CDR3 DNA: TGTGCCAGCAGCCCGATAGGGCGGGGGGGTAGCACCGGGGAGCTGTTTTTT
D gene: TRBD2
J gene: TRBJ2-2
V gene: TRBV5-4
clone size: NA

CDR3 protein: CASSSLGQPSNQPQHF
CDR3 DNA: TGTGCCAGTAGTAGTCTCGGACAGCCAAGCAATCAGCCCCAGCATTTT
D gene: NA
J gene: TRBJ1-5
V gene: TRBV19
clone size: NA

CDR3 protein: CASSFSGGPGDNEQFF
CDR3 DNA: TGTGCCAGCAGTTTCAGCGGGGGGCCCGGAGATAATGAGCAGTTCTTC
D gene: TRBD2
J gene: TRBJ2-1
V gene: TRBV11-1
clone size: NA

CDR3 protein: CSFNRGWTEAFF
CDR3 DNA: TGCAGCTTTAATCGAGGTTGGACTGAAGCTTTCTTT
D gene: NA
J gene: TRBJ1-1
V gene: TRBV29-1
clone size: once

CDR3 protein: CASRRAAGSTDTQYF
CDR3 DNA: TGTGCCAGCAGGCGGGCGGCGGGAAGCACAGATACGCAGTATTTT
D gene: NA
J gene: TRBJ2-3
V gene: TRBV6-1
clone size: NA